The T cell receptor beta chain under discussion was sequenced for a study of OX40 agonist ivuxolimab in advanced cancers. Sequencing was performed with immunoSEQ multiplex PCR; in TCRdb, only in-frame clones are kept and a portion is missing. This table holds under 85,000 clones, 94% found once. This clone appeared once. Trimming shortened V by 6 bases and J by 6 bases, and 21 bases separated the two germline ends. The CDR3 sequence is 15 residues long. Germline-derived CDR1 and CDR2 are SGHRS and YFSETQ. The rearrangement links TRBV5-1 to TRBJ1-2; no clear D gene. This clonotype was sampled from an adult with an advanced solid tumor such as melanoma, head and neck, liver or kidney cancer. Sequenced material: CD4+ or CD8+ T cells sorted from blood, taken in a trial of the OX40 agonist ivuxolimab. The CDR3 is CASTLTGPQWDGYTF. In DNA form, the CDR3 reads TGCGCCAGCACCCTTACCGGGCCCCAATGGGATGGCTACACCTTC.